The 11 T cell receptor beta chains below all came from one sample that was sequenced in a study of blood T cell repertoires in COVID-19. Repertoires were generated with immunoSEQ multiplex PCR, while TCRdb's copy carries only in-frame clones and drops some. The data show approximately 280,000 clones, 90% seen once. The specimen was PBMCs or T cells enriched from blood (not recorded which). The receptors stem from a woman aged 18 to 35 with acute COVID-19.

The V and J genes are TRBV7-2 and TRBJ1-5, with D perhaps TRBD1 (6 bases). Germline V gene data show CDR1 as SGHTA and CDR2 as FQGNSA. Deletions cut 3 bases from V and 7 bases from J, with 22 bases between. The length of the CDR3 is 17 residues. The CDR3 region is CASSFGTGTGSGQPQHF. CDR3 coding DNA: TGTGCCAGCAGCTTCGGTACAGGGACGGGGTCCGGGCAGCCCCAGCATTTT.

This rearrangement joins TRBV2 to TRBJ2-5; tentatively, D is TRBD1 (5 bases). The CDR3 sequence is 12 residues long. V dropped 4 bases and J dropped 4 bases, with 7 bases sitting between them. The germline V gene has CDR1 SNHLY and CDR2 FYNNEI. The CDR3 protein is CASSGQIETQYF. CDR3 DNA sequence: TGTGCCAGCAGTGGACAGATAGAGACCCAGTACTTC.

The chain recombines TRBV19 with TRBJ1-5; TRBD1 might be the D (5 bases). The CDR3 is made up of 14 amino acids. Between the trimmed V and J ends, which lost 6 bases and 2 bases, there was a span of 11 bases. CDR1 is LNHDA, CDR2 SQIVND, per germline (reference sequence). CDR3: CASRPGEGNQPQHF. CDR3 DNA: TGTGCCAGTAGGCCGGGGGAGGGCAATCAGCCCCAGCATTTT.

V is TRBV5-1 and J is TRBJ2-5; weak D call: TRBD1 (6 bases). This CDR3 is built from 16 residues. CDR1 and CDR2 from the germline V gene are SGHRS and YFSETQ. Trimming took off 3 bases at V and 4 bases at J, with 19 bases between the two ends. Written as DNA, the CDR3 is TGCGCCAGCAGCTCGGAACAAGGACAGATCGGAGAGACCCAGTACTTC. Residues: CASSSEQGQIGETQYF.

The chain is built from TRBV7-2 and TRBJ2-2, with D possibly TRBD2 on 5 matching bases. The CDR3 sequence is 15 residues long. Per germline, CDR1 SGHTA and CDR2 FQGNSA. The V and J ends lost 5 bases and 2 bases respectively, with 12 bases between them. DNA for the CDR3: TGTGCCAGCAGCAGAGAGGGCGGAAACACCGGGGAGCTGTTTTTT. It translates to CASSREGGNTGELFF.

The V and J genes are TRBV9 and TRBJ2-3, with D perhaps TRBD1 (6 bases). CDR1 and CDR2 from the germline V gene are SGDLS and YYNGEE. The length of the CDR3 is 14 residues. Trimming cost V 4 bases and J 4 bases, with 13 bases left between them. CDR3 DNA sequence: TGTGCCAGCAGCTTTGGACAGCTTCCAGATACGCAGTATTTT. Encoded protein: CASSFGQLPDTQYF.

The genes are TRBV6-5 and TRBJ1-3, with D tentatively TRBD1 (6 bases). The CDR3 has 13 residues. In germline, CDR1 is MNHEY, CDR2 SVGAGI. V was cut by 10 bases and J by 3 bases, with 13 bases left in between. The CDR3 DNA sequence: TGTGCCACCAGGGGCAGGGGTGGAAACACCATATATTTT. Translating gives CATRGRGGNTIYF.

The V gene is TRBV7-2, the J gene TRBJ2-7; weak D call: TRBD1 (6 bases). The CDR3 length is 14 residues. Trimming left V 2 bases short and J 5 bases short, with 13 bases between. Germline CDR1 SGHTA, CDR2 FQGNSA. In DNA, the CDR3 is TGTGCCAGCAGCTTAAGGCAGGGGATTGACGAGCAGTACTTC. Protein: CASSLRQGIDEQYF.

The chain links TRBV4-3 to TRBJ2-1, with D unclear. This CDR3 is built from 15 residues. The germline CDR1 and CDR2 sequences are LGHNA and YSLEER. Trimming cost V 1 base and J 4 bases, with 11 bases left between them. CDR3 sequence (DNA): TGCGCCAGCAGCCAAGGCTACCTCGGGTACAATGAGCAGTTCTTC. It specifies CASSQGYLGYNEQFF.

This clone was seen a few times. The chain uses TRBV2 and TRBJ2-2; D is ambiguous. The germline V and J ends were trimmed by 2 bases and 4 bases, with 11 bases remaining between them. Germline V lookup: CDR1 SNHLY, CDR2 FYNNEI. CDR3 length: 15 amino acids. The CDR3, as DNA: TGTGCCAGCAGTGAATGGCTTAGCAGCACCGGGGAGCTGTTTTTT. As protein: CASSEWLSSTGELFF.

V and J are TRBV6-4 and TRBJ2-1; 8 bases align to TRBD2. CDR1 and CDR2 from the germline V gene are MRHNA and SNTAGT. With 3 bases clipped from V and 5 bases from J, the junction kept 9 bases outside the gene matches. This CDR3 has 16 amino acids. The CDR3 nucleotides are TGTGCCAGCAGTGAGAACAGACTAGCGTCTCACAATGAGCAGTTCTTC. The encoded protein is CASSENRLASHNEQFF.